The present entry profiles one T cell receptor (beta chain) with its context. In this sample, this clonotype turned up many times. Its target antigen remains unknown. No much larger clone exists at a distance of one base, and base qualities are not known. Taken from the germline V gene, the CDR1 and CDR2 loops are MGHDK and SYGVNS. The CDR3 sequence holds 14 residues, the cysteine and phenylalanine included. Only CDR3 DNA remains: 42 bases, in frame from the first base. The junction shows trimming of 4 bases on V and 4 bases on J, and the gene matches do not reach 5 bases of it. The data are from a study of regulatory T cells in long-lasting Graves disease (dated by TCRdb to the early 2020s). At the level of the whole study: Persistent Graves' disease meant more than 5 years of antithyroid drug treatment with TSH receptor autoantibodies that stayed positive. This study used TCR sequencing and RNA sequencing of peripheral blood to compare persistent Graves' disease patients against newly diagnosed Graves' disease patients. The study took place in China and was registered as a clinical trial. A total of 33 samples were covered by TCR sequencing, comprising roughly 13 persistent and 20 newly diagnosed Graves' disease patients. On average, persistent Graves' disease patients in the clinical cohort had been on antithyroid drugs for about 10.3 years. Broad study findings and their caveats: Patients with persistent disease shared more public clonotypes (fewer than 3,000) than newly diagnosed patients did (approximately 970). Persistent disease showed preferential use of TRBV28, TRBJ1-2 and TRBJ2-5, whereas newly diagnosed disease favored TRBV20-1 and TRBJ2-1. The authors noted that the small sample size was a limitation that may lower accuracy. Sequencing and analysis were limited to the TCR beta chain. Compared with newly diagnosed patients, persistent Graves' disease patients had lower TCR Shannon entropy and fewer highly expanded clones, which suggests clonal expansion. The study examined only peripheral blood because the primary lesion, thyroid tissue, could not be accessed.

The time point label here, explained by the study, means: persistent/refractory GD, antithyroid drugs over 5 years with positive TRAb. For both TCR sequencing and RNA sequencing, RNA was extracted from PBMCs using TRIzol. The diagnosis of Graves' disease followed American Thyroid Association guidelines. Recruitment of patients was carried out at an endocrinology department in Xi'an, China. Each patient gave approximately 9.7 milliliters of peripheral blood, collected in an EDTA anticoagulant tube. PBMCs were isolated by Ficoll Paque Plus density gradient separation without further T cell sorting. An Agilent 2100 Bioanalyzer and agarose gel were used to check RNA quality, and a NanoDrop 2000 was used to measure RNA concentration. Libraries came from multiplex PCR. The run used an Illumina HiSeq 4000. To build TCR beta libraries, CDR3 regions were amplified by Arm-PCR using iRepertoire HTBI primers. Before sequencing, the PCR products underwent gel purification. In the source study's methods: Gene usage analysis of CDR3 amino acid clonotypes relied on the 62 TRBV and 14 TRBJ segments identified across samples. COPE and FqMerger were used to merge filtered high-quality paired reads into contigs. Contigs were aligned with BLAST to IMGT TRBV, TRBD and TRBJ reference genes, and CDR3 was defined per IMGT. Any clonotype with a frequency above 0.1% was classified as a highly expanded clone. Shannon entropy served as the measure of repertoire diversity, while the Gini coefficient captured V-J evenness. A clonotype was considered public if more than one individual shared it. The public reads were quality trimmed at Q25 with fastp and then assembled into clones with MiXCR by TCRdb, keeping productive beta chains. Identical CDR3 proteins give one entry, which carries the most common genes and DNA. The authors' filters were not applied to this entry. In this sample the table shows about 660,000 distinct CDR3 sequences, around 30% of which occur a single time. About 42% of the sample is held by the ten biggest clonotypes.

Recombination joined TRBV25-1 with TRBJ2-5; TRBD1 matches 8 bases in the middle. This clonotype was sampled from a female donor with Graves disease. The source material was peripheral blood mononuclear cells (PBMCs), sampled when the disease was refractory, from a patient treated with antithyroid drugs. The CDR3: CASSVRGRGETQYF. The nucleotide sequence is TGTGCCAGCAGTGTCAGGGGGCGCGGAGAGACCCAGTACTTC.